The T cell receptor (beta chain) described here comes from a study of PD-L1 blockade in urothelial cancer. Study details: Most patients, about 85% of the roughly 30, were males with bladder-origin cancer.

The investigators introduced synthetic TCR analog templates into each PCR as spikes. Profiled with immunoSEQ multiplex PCR; TCRdb holds only in-frame clones, not every one. Among 95,000 to 100,000 clones, about nine tenths were seen once, and the ten largest hold more than 1.5%. Time point in this sample: pretreatment peripheral blood. Of note for this clone: Antigen: not known.

Study-wide points: Below-median pretreatment blood TCR clonality was associated with improved progression-free and overall survival.

This clonotype originated in a man aged 55 to 70 with urothelial cancer. Sequencing was performed on PBMCs, taken around atezolizumab (anti-PD-L1) treatment.

The CDR3 here is CASSGAGALYYTQYF. The DNA of the CDR3 is TGTGCCAGCAGTGGGGCAGGCGCCCTTTATTATACGCAGTATTTT. The chain carries TRBV6-1 and TRBJ2-3; unclear D gene. Trimming stripped 4 bases from V and 7 bases from J, with 18 bases between. The CDR3 has 15 residues. Looked up from germline, CDR1 is MNHNS and CDR2 is SASEGT.